The 10 T cell receptor beta chains listed next were all sequenced from one sample in a study of OX40 agonist ivuxolimab in advanced cancers. Data came from immunoSEQ multiplex PCR; TCRdb stores just in-frame clones and leaves some out. The data contain tens of thousands of clones, 75% to 95% of them singletons. The source material was CD4+ or CD8+ T cells sorted from blood, sampled in a trial of the OX40 agonist ivuxolimab. All receptors come from an adult with an advanced solid tumor such as melanoma, head and neck, liver or kidney cancer.

This clone was seen once. The chain carries TRBV5-1 and TRBJ2-7, with D possibly TRBD1 on 6 matching bases. Germline CDR1 SGHRS, CDR2 YFSETQ. V dropped 5 bases and J dropped 3 bases, with 15 bases sitting between them. The CDR3 is 14 amino acids. CDR3 amino acids: CASSLQGLSYEQYF. CDR3 sequence (DNA): TGCGCCAGCAGTTTACAGGGTTTAAGCTACGAGCAGTACTTC. The variable domain in full, completed from reference TRBV5-1 and TRBJ2-7, reads KAGVTQTPRYLIKTRGQQVTLSCSPISGHRSVSWYQQTPGQGLQFLFEYFSETQRNKGNFPGRFSGRQFSNSRSEMNVSTLELGDSALYLCASSLQGLSYEQYFGPGTRLTVT.

This chain's CDR3 is CSLGPRDTEAFF. The CDR3 DNA follows: TGCAGCCTAGGCCCCCGGGACACTGAAGCTTTCTTT. The chain employs TRBV29-1 and TRBJ1-1; no definite D call. Germline-derived CDR1 and CDR2 are SQVTM and ANQGSEA. The CDR3 has 12 amino acids. The ends were cut back, 8 bases at V and 3 bases at J, with 13 bases in the middle.

This clone has just one count. This chain connects TRBV18 to TRBJ1-1, with a weak D call TRBD1 (6 bases). V lost 5 bases to trimming and J lost 8 bases, with 12 bases between them. Germline-derived CDR1 and CDR2 are KGHSH and LQKENI. This CDR3 has 12 amino acids. The CDR3 spells CASSYRDGEAFF. In DNA form, the CDR3 reads TGTGCCAGCTCATACAGGGACGGGGAAGCTTTCTTT. Full variable domain (missing parts from reference TRBV18 and TRBJ1-1): NAGVMQNPRHLVRRRGQEARLRCSPMKGHSHVYWYRQLPEEGLKFMVYLQKENIIDESGMPKERFSAEFPKEGPSILRIQQVVRGDSAAYFCASSYRDGEAFFGQGTRLTVV.

The chain uses TRBV2 and TRBJ2-1; D is unclear. The CDR3 has 13 amino acids. V lost 6 bases and J lost 7, with 13 bases in between. The germline CDR1 and CDR2 sequences are SNHLY and FYNNEI. This CDR3 reads CASRGKERNEQFF. Written as DNA, the CDR3 is TGTGCCAGCAGGGGTAAGGAGAGGAATGAGCAGTTCTTC.

The rearrangement uses TRBV27 and TRBJ2-1; no reliable D call. CDR1 MNHEY and CDR2 SMNVEV come from the germline V gene (reference sequence). This CDR3 has 15 amino acids. Trimming removed 2 bases at V and 5 bases at J, with 13 bases between. The chain's CDR3 is CASSLRQALHNEQFF. DNA for the CDR3: TGTGCCAGCAGTTTAAGGCAGGCCCTTCACAATGAGCAGTTCTTC.

The CDR3 here is CASSTPRLAGLGEQYF. The CDR3 DNA reads as TGTGCCAGCAGCACGCCCCGACTAGCGGGATTGGGCGAGCAGTACTTC. J is TRBJ2-7 and V is TRBV5-6, with 11 bases matching TRBD2. Germline trimming cut 4 bases from V and 6 bases from J; bases unmatched to any gene: 12. CDR3 length equals 16 residues. The germline gives CDR1 SGHDT, CDR2 YYEEEE.

The gene calls are TRBV28 and TRBJ1-2; TRBD1 matches at 7 bases. CDR3 size: 15 residues. V lost 3 bases, J lost 1 base, and 5 bases stayed unmatched. Germline loops: CDR1 MDHEN, CDR2 SYDVKM. CDR3 DNA sequence: TGTGCCAGCAGTTTGGGACAGCTGCTTAACTATGGCTACACCTTC. Translated: CASSLGQLLNYGYTF.

This clone was seen a handful of times. This chain links TRBV2 with TRBJ1-2; D unresolved. The CDR3 runs 12 residues. Trimming removed 6 bases from V and 4 bases from J, with 9 bases in between. Germline values: CDR1 SNHLY, CDR2 FYNNEI. The CDR3 DNA follows: TGTGCCAGCAGCCAAGTGGGCTATGGCTACACCTTC. Translating it yields CASSQVGYGYTF.

The gene calls are TRBV29-1 and TRBJ2-7, with D uncertain. Trimming removed 4 bases from V and 6 bases from J, with 10 bases in between. CDR1 is SQVTM and CDR2 is ANQGSEA in the germline V gene. There are 11 residues in the CDR3. The CDR3, as DNA: TGCAGCGTTGGACACCCTTCCGAGCAGTACTTC. Its protein is CSVGHPSEQYF.

This clone was counted between two and nine times. This chain links TRBV30 with TRBJ1-1; D may be TRBD1 (5 bases). The germline gives CDR1 GTSNPN, CDR2 SVGIG (reference sequence). This CDR3 is built from 10 residues. The CDR3 nucleotides are TGTGCAGCCAGACAGAGTGCGGCTTTCTTT. This translates into CAARQSAAFF.